This T cell receptor beta chain was identified in a study of blood T cell repertoires in COVID-19. Method: immunoSEQ multiplex PCR; TCRdb's copy keeps in-frame clones and lacks some. This sample has fewer than 200,000 clones, with 70% to 85% found just once. J lost 0 bases, V lost 6 bases, and 10 bases had no gene match. CDR1 and CDR2 (germline): SNHLY, FYNNEI. This CDR3 has 16 residues. The chain has TRBV2 and TRBJ2-5, with 7 bases identical to TRBD1. The sequenced material came from peripheral blood. The sequence came from a middle-aged woman with COVID-19, enrolled during active disease. DNA of the CDR3: TGTGCCAGCAGCAGAGACAGGGTAGGGGACCAAGAGACCCAGTACTTC. It specifies CASSRDRVGDQETQYF. The whole variable domain, remainder taken from reference TRBV2 and TRBJ2-5, is EPEVTQTPSHQVTQMGQEVILRCVPISNHLYFYWYRQILGQKVEFLVSFYNNEISEKSEIFDDQFSVERPDGSNFTLKIRSTKLEDSAMYFCASSRDRVGDQETQYFGPGTRLLVL.